The text below deals with one T cell receptor (beta chain). Its antigen is unidentified. The V end was cut by 4 bases, the J end by 0 bases, with 18 bases between. In germline, CDR1 is SGHRS, CDR2 YFSETQ. CDR3 length equals 17 residues. These data belong to a study of OX40 agonist ivuxolimab in advanced cancers. The study's findings and limits: The antigens recognized by the expanded peripheral T cells, that is their antigen specificity, were not determined.

Assay used: immunoSEQ multiplex PCR; TCRdb lists only in-frame clones, some missing. The table shows tens of thousands of clones, with roughly nine tenths occurring only once. V and J are TRBV5-1 and TRBJ2-3, with D possibly called TRBD1 or TRBD2 (6 bases each). The sequencing here drew on CD4+ or CD8+ T cells sorted from blood, taken in a trial of the OX40 agonist ivuxolimab. The receptor's source is an adult with an advanced solid tumor such as melanoma, head and neck, liver or kidney cancer. CDR3 protein: CASSPRGVQSSTDTQYF. The CDR3 nucleotides read TGCGCCAGCAGCCCTAGGGGGGTCCAAAGCAGCACAGATACGCAGTATTTT.